This T cell receptor (beta chain) appears in the sequencing data of a study of vaccination effects on CD4 cells after COVID-19. Overall study results and limits: Early timepoints after infection were absent, and convalescent patients were few in the study.

V was clipped by 1 base and J by 7 bases, with 22 bases between them. This CDR3 region has 17 residues. The germline CDR1 and CDR2 sequences are LNHNV and YYDKDF (reference sequence). Researchers isolated CD4+ T cells once approximately eleven days of culture had elapsed. Notes on this clone: Its antigen is currently unknown.

The method was immunoSEQ multiplex PCR; TCRdb's version includes in-frame clones alone and lacks a portion of them. In the table there are 45,000 or so clones, approximately 74% of which are singletons. This rearrangement joins TRBV15 to TRBJ1-2; D not certain. The starting material was CD4+ T cells from PBMCs cultured without peptide, obtained before COVID-19 vaccination. This sequence originates from a human donor who had a prior SARS-CoV-2 infection. DNA for the CDR3: TGTGCCACCAGCAGAGGAGGGTACGGCGCTTTGGGAACTGGCTACACCTTC. Protein product: CATSRGGYGALGTGYTF.